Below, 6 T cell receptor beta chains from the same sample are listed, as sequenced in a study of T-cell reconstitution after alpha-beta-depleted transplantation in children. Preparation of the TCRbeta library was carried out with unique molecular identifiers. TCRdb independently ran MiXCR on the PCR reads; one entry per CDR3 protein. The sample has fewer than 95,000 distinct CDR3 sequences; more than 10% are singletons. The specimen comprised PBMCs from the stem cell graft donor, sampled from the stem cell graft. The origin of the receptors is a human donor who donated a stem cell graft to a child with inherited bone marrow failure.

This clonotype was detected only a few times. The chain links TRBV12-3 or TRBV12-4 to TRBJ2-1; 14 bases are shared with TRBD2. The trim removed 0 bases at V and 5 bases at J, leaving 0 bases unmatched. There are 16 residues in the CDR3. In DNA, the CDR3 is TGTGCCAGCAGTTTAGCGGGACTAGCGGGAGACAATGAGCAGTTCTTC. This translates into CASSLAGLAGDNEQFF.

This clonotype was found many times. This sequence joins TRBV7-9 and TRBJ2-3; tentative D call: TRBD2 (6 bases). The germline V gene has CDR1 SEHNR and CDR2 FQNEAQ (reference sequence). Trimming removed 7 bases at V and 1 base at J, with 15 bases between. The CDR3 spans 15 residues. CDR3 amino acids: CASNKGSSGTDTQYF. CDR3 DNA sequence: TGTGCCAGCAACAAAGGATCTAGCGGCACAGATACGCAGTATTTT.

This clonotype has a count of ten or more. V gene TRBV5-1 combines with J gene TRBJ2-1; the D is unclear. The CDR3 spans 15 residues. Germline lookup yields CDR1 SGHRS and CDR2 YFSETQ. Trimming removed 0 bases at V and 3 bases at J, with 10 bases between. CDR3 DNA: TGCGCCAGCAGCTTGGCCGCCAGCTTCTACAATGAGCAGTTCTTC. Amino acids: CASSLAASFYNEQFF.

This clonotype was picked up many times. The CDR3 sequence: CASTMGLSSYNEQFF. The CDR3 nucleotides are TGTGCCAGCACCATGGGACTTAGCTCCTACAATGAGCAGTTCTTC. This chain joins TRBV13 and TRBJ2-1, with a weak D call TRBD2 (6 bases). Germline lookup yields CDR1 PRHDT and CDR2 FYEKMQ (reference sequence). This CDR3 comprises 15 residues. Trimming stripped 7 bases from V and 0 bases from J, with 13 bases between.

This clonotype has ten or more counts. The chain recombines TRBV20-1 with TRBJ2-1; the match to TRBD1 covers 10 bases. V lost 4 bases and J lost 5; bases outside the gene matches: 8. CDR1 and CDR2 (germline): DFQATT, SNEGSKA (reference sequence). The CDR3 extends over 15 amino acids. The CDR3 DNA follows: TGCAGTGCTACCTCCGCGGGACAGGGGCACAATGAGCAGTTCTTC. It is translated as CSATSAGQGHNEQFF.

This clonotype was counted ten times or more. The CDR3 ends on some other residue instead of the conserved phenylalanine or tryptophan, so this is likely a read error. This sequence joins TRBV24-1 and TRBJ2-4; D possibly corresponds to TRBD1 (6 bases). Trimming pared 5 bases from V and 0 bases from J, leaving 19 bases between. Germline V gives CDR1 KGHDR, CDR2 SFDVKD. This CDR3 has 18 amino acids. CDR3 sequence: CATSAKGVPLLAKNIQYS. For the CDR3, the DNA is TGTGCCACCAGTGCAAAGGGGGTTCCCTTGCTAGCCAAAAACATTCAGTACTCC.